These 32 T cell receptor beta chains share one sample of origin, sequenced in a study of OX40 agonist ivuxolimab in advanced cancers. The library was built by means of the immunoSEQ multiplex PCR assay. TCRdb took over this immuneACCESS table, retaining in-frame rearrangements with V and J assigned. Such tables are incomplete; in checked studies, under half of the missing clones stem from an unresolved V gene, and the remainder is unexplained. A total of tens of thousands of clones appear in this sample, 89% of them only once. The ten largest account for about an eighth of the sample. Sequenced here: CD4+ or CD8+ T cells sorted from blood, sampled in a trial of the OX40 agonist ivuxolimab. The receptors come from an adult with an advanced solid tumor such as melanoma, head and neck, liver or kidney cancer.

The gene calls are TRBV13 and TRBJ2-1; D is unresolved. This CDR3 region has 13 residues. Trimming took off 4 bases at V and 0 bases at J, with 4 bases between the two ends. The germline V gene has CDR1 PRHDT and CDR2 FYEKMQ (reference sequence). The CDR3 here is CASSSSSYNEQFF. The CDR3 DNA follows: TGTGCCAGCAGCTCATCCTCCTACAATGAGCAGTTCTTC.

V gene TRBV5-5 combines with J gene TRBJ2-5; D unresolved. Germline V gene sequence: CDR1 SGHKS, CDR2 YYEKEE (reference sequence). Trimming took off 3 bases at V and 5 bases at J, with 8 bases between the two ends. This CDR3 region has 12 residues. For the CDR3, the DNA is TGTGCCAGCAGCTACGCGATGGAGACCCAGTACTTC. Translated, it gives CASSYAMETQYF.

This clone is a singleton in its sample. The junction departs from germline at one end; a sequencing error may be responsible. The chain uses TRBV28 and TRBJ2-5; D gene unclear. The germline V gene has CDR1 MDHEN and CDR2 SYDVKM. This CDR3 has 11 residues. The CDR3 loop is CASSFRTDVDF. CDR3 nucleotides: TGTGCCAGCAGTTTCCGTACCGATGTCGACTTC.

This sequence joins TRBV19 and TRBJ2-7; the match to TRBD2 covers 11 bases. Losses at the gene ends were 5 bases for V and 6 bases for J; bases not matched to a gene: 6. The CDR3 is 14 residues long. Germline values: CDR1 LNHDA, CDR2 SQIVND (reference sequence). The CDR3, as DNA: TGTGCCAGTAGTGTAGCGGGAGGGCCGGGCGAGCAGTACTTC. Its translation is CASSVAGGPGEQYF.

By frequency in the sample, this clone is medium-sized. J is TRBJ2-2 and V is TRBV2; 7 bases fit TRBD2. The CDR3 is 15 amino acids. Germline V gene lookup returns CDR1 SNHLY and CDR2 FYNNEI. With 5 bases clipped from V and 6 bases from J, the junction kept 9 bases outside the gene matches. CDR3 sequence: CASSRGLVAPGELFF. The CDR3 coding sequence is TGTGCCAGCAGTCGTGGACTAGTTGCCCCCGGGGAGCTGTTTTTT.

The rearrangement links TRBV15 to TRBJ1-2, with TRBD1 matching 8 bases. Germline CDR1 LNHNV, CDR2 YYDKDF (reference sequence). The CDR3 consists of 14 residues. V dropped 6 bases and J dropped 3; count of bases not matched to a gene: 6. The CDR3 sequence: CATRPTGEDYGYTF. The CDR3 DNA reads TGTGCCACCAGACCGACAGGGGAGGACTATGGCTACACCTTC. The full variable domain, in which reference TRBV15 and TRBJ1-2 provide the parts outside the CDR3, is DAMVIQNPRYQVTQFGKPVTLSCSQTLNHNVMYWYQQKSSQAPKLLFHYYDKDFNNEADTPDNFQSRRPNTSFCFLDIRSPGLGDTAMYLCATRPTGEDYGYTFGSGTRLTVV.

V is TRBV7-2 and J is TRBJ2-7; tentatively, D is TRBD2 (6 bases). Germline CDR1 SGHTA, CDR2 FQGNSA. The length of the CDR3 is 17 residues. Trimming took off 1 base at V and 4 bases at J, with 20 bases between the two ends. The CDR3 bases are TGTGCCAGCAGCTTAGGTTCGCTGGGGAGGAGGACTTACGAGCAGTACTTC. Protein product: CASSLGSLGRRTYEQYF.

The rearrangement joins TRBV27 to TRBJ2-1; the D is unclear. The CDR3 contains 12 residues. Germline V CDR1 and CDR2: MNHEY, SMNVEV (reference sequence). V lost 8 bases, J lost 2 bases, and 7 bases lay in between. The CDR3 DNA follows: TGTGCCAGCTGGACGGCCTACAATGAGCAGTTCTTC. Amino acids: CASWTAYNEQFF.

This chain connects TRBV5-6 to TRBJ1-2, with 9 bases fitting TRBD1. The V gene end was trimmed by 3 bases and the J gene end by 2 bases; junction bases not matched to a gene: 5. This CDR3 contains 15 residues. Germline-derived CDR1 and CDR2 are SGHDT and YYEEEE. The CDR3 protein is CASSYWTGVNYGYTF. In DNA form, the CDR3 reads TGTGCCAGCAGCTACTGGACAGGGGTCAACTATGGCTACACCTTC.

The chain combines TRBV9 with TRBJ2-1; possible D gene TRBD2, 6 bases. Deletions cut 4 bases from V and 0 bases from J, with 11 bases between. The CDR3 loop spans 15 amino acids. The germline gives CDR1 SGDLS, CDR2 YYNGEE. Here the CDR3 reads CASSRDGSSYNEQFF. DNA for the CDR3: TGTGCCAGCAGCCGGGACGGGAGCTCCTACAATGAGCAGTTCTTC.

V is TRBV27 and J is TRBJ1-5, with D possibly being TRBD1 (5 bases). Between the trimmed V and J ends, which lost 6 bases and 3 bases, there was a span of 15 bases. The CDR3 consists of 15 residues. CDR1 is MNHEY and CDR2 is SMNVEV in the germline V gene (reference sequence). The CDR3 here is CASRKAGIANQPQHF. Here the CDR3 DNA reads TGTGCCAGCAGAAAGGCAGGGATTGCCAATCAGCCCCAGCATTTT.

The chain carries TRBV5-6 and TRBJ2-7, with D possibly being TRBD1 or TRBD2 (5 bases each). The CDR3 consists of 13 residues. In germline, CDR1 is SGHDT, CDR2 YYEEEE. V was pared by 4 bases and J by 0 bases, with 8 bases between. The CDR3 DNA is TGTGCCAGCAGCCCAGGGAGCTCCTACGAGCAGTACTTC. It translates to CASSPGSSYEQYF.

The chain links TRBV10-3 to TRBJ2-2, with D maybe TRBD1 (5 bases). The CDR3 extends over 15 amino acids. With 3 bases removed from V and 2 bases from J, the gap between germline ends came to 10 bases. Per the germline V gene, CDR1 is ENHRY and CDR2 is SYGVKD. The CDR3, as DNA: TGTGCCATCAGTGATTATGACAGAAACACCGGGGAGCTGTTTTTT. It encodes CAISDYDRNTGELFF.

By sample share, this clone is medium-sized. This sequence joins TRBV30 and TRBJ1-2; 12 positions agree with TRBD1. Germline V lookup: CDR1 GTSNPN, CDR2 SVGIG (reference sequence). The V segment lost 2 bases and the J segment 8 bases; nucleotides outside the gene matches: 6. The CDR3 consists of 14 residues. The CDR3: CAWSTGQGAEGYTF. The CDR3, as DNA: TGTGCCTGGAGTACGGGACAGGGGGCGGAGGGCTACACCTTC.

The chain joins TRBV5-4 to TRBJ1-3, with no clear D. The CDR3 is 13 amino acids. Between the trimmed V and J ends, which lost 1 base and 4 bases, there was a span of 6 bases. CDR1 is SGHNT and CDR2 is YYREEE in the germline V gene (reference sequence). The CDR3 loop reads CASSLLDGNTIYF. The CDR3 DNA reads as TGTGCCAGCAGCTTGTTGGACGGAAACACCATATATTTT.

The V call is TRBV27, the J call TRBJ2-3, with unresolved D. The CDR3 totals 14 residues. CDR1 is MNHEY and CDR2 is SMNVEV in the germline V gene (reference sequence). The V gene lost 1 base and the J gene lost 1 base, with 6 bases spanning the gap. CDR3 sequence (DNA): TGTGCCAGCAGTTTATATGGGGGCACAGATACGCAGTATTTT. Amino acids: CASSLYGGTDTQYF.

J is TRBJ2-7 and V is TRBV7-3; the D is unclear. Germline CDR1 SGHTA, CDR2 FQGTGA. This CDR3 spans 13 amino acids. Trimming took off 3 bases at V and 5 bases at J, with 11 bases between the two ends. Written as DNA, the CDR3 is TGTGCCAGCAGCTTTAACCTGGGTAACGAGCAGTACTTC. It codes for CASSFNLGNEQYF.

This clone is labeled as medium-sized (0.01 to 0.1%). The V call is TRBV25-1, the J call TRBJ1-1; TRBD1 is a possible D gene (6 bases). CDR1 and CDR2 from the germline V gene are MGHDK and SYGVNS. V was clipped by 3 bases and J by 4 bases, with 15 bases between them. The length of the CDR3 is 15 residues. CDR3 protein: CASSELTGSVTEAFF. The CDR3 region has the DNA TGTGCCAGCAGTGAGCTCACAGGGTCTGTCACTGAAGCTTTCTTT.

The chain carries TRBV25-1 and TRBJ2-1; D is unclear. The ends were cut back, 2 bases at V and 9 bases at J, with 5 bases in the middle. The germline V gene encodes CDR1 MGHDK and CDR2 SYGVNS. The CDR3 length is 11 residues. CDR3 region: CASSEISEQFF. The DNA for the CDR3 is TGTGCCAGCAGTGAAATTTCTGAGCAGTTCTTC.

The rearrangement uses TRBV5-6 and TRBJ2-7; possibly TRBD1 or TRBD2 for D (6 bases each). V lost 2 bases, J lost 4 bases, and 25 bases lay in between. Germline V gene lookup returns CDR1 SGHDT and CDR2 YYEEEE. The CDR3 has 18 amino acids. The CDR3 DNA reads TGTGCCAGCAGCTTTCAGTACAATGGGGGGCGGTCAAAGTACGAGCAGTACTTC. It encodes CASSFQYNGGRSKYEQYF.

The chain couples TRBV9 to TRBJ2-5; D is uncertain. Germline CDR1 and CDR2: SGDLS and YYNGEE. V lost 1 base, J lost 8 bases, and 12 bases lay in between. This CDR3 contains 13 residues. CDR3 sequence: CASSVSGGSTQYF. The DNA of the CDR3 is TGTGCCAGCAGCGTAAGTGGCGGCAGTACCCAGTACTTC.

This clone has only one observation. V and J are TRBV2 and TRBJ1-1; D possibly corresponds to TRBD1 (6 bases). This CDR3 is 17 amino acids long. The V gene lost 3 bases and the J gene lost 0 bases, with 17 bases spanning the gap. Germline CDR1 and CDR2: SNHLY and FYNNEI. The CDR3 loop reads CASSDSRGTGVNTEAFF. The CDR3 DNA reads as TGTGCCAGCAGTGATAGTAGGGGGACCGGGGTGAACACTGAAGCTTTCTTT.

In this sample, this clone turned up a few times. CDR3 amino acids: CASSLGRAPNSPLHF. CDR3 in DNA: TGTGCCAGCAGCCTTGGCAGGGCCCCTAATTCACCCCTCCACTTT. The rearrangement joins TRBV5-8 to TRBJ1-6, with TRBD1 as a possible D gene (5 bases). The CDR3 is made up of 15 amino acids. V lost 4 bases, J lost 6 bases, and 14 bases lay in between. Looked up from germline, CDR1 is SGHTS and CDR2 is YDEGEE.

The genes are TRBV9 and TRBJ2-5; 9 positions agree with TRBD1. The ends lost 2 bases at V and 2 bases at J; junction bases unmatched: 4. Germline CDR1 reads SGDLS; CDR2 reads YYNGEE. The CDR3 has 15 amino acids. CDR3 sequence: CASSVGTGIQETQYF. The CDR3, as DNA: TGTGCCAGCAGCGTGGGGACAGGGATACAAGAGACCCAGTACTTC. Looking up the rest from reference TRBV9 and TRBJ2-5 gives the full variable domain: DSGVTQTPKHLITATGQRVTLRCSPRSGDLSVYWYQQSLDQGLQFLIQYYNGEERAKGNILERFSAQQFPDLHSELNLSSLELGDSALYFCASSVGTGIQETQYFGPGTRLLVL.

The chain has TRBV19 and TRBJ2-7, with no clear D. This CDR3 contains 14 residues. CDR1 and CDR2 from the germline V gene are LNHDA and SQIVND (reference sequence). Trimming removed 5 bases from V and 2 bases from J, with 13 bases in between. CDR3 coding DNA: TGTGCCAGTAGTTTCCGGCTAACCCCCTACGAGCAGTACTTC. Protein product: CASSFRLTPYEQYF.

The CDR3 coding sequence is TGTGCTAGTGGTTTGCTTCCGGGACAGCACTCTGGGGCCAACGTCCTGACTTTC. This translates into CASGLLPGQHSGANVLTF. This rearrangement joins TRBV12-5 to TRBJ2-6, with 7 bases matching TRBD1. After removal of 2 bases from V and 0 bases from J, the junction contained 7 bases not matched to a gene. CDR1 is LGHNT and CDR2 is FRNRAP in the germline V gene. The CDR3 totals 18 residues.

The chain joins TRBV7-8 to TRBJ1-4, with D unclear. The CDR3 covers 16 residues. The V and J ends lost 2 bases and 0 bases respectively, with 10 bases between them. Germline CDR1 reads SGHVS; CDR2 reads FQNEAQ. CDR3: CASSLMPEATNEKLFF. DNA of the CDR3: TGTGCCAGCAGCTTAATGCCGGAAGCAACTAATGAAAAACTGTTTTTT.

The genes are TRBV6-6 and TRBJ2-7; 9 bases match TRBD2. This CDR3 comprises 16 residues. Germline CDR1 MNHNY, CDR2 SVGAGI (reference sequence). Trimming cost V 2 bases and J 3 bases; bases outside gene matches: 8. In DNA, the CDR3 is TGTGCCAGCAGTTACCTCCCTAGCGGGACAGTCTACGAGCAGTACTTC. It is translated as CASSYLPSGTVYEQYF.

The chain joins TRBV9 to TRBJ2-1; D not resolved. V lost 0 bases to trimming and J lost 0 bases, with 7 bases between them. This CDR3 has 15 amino acids. Germline V CDR1 and CDR2: SGDLS, YYNGEE. The CDR3 is CASSVGRTSYNEQFF. The CDR3 coding sequence is TGTGCCAGCAGCGTAGGAAGGACCTCCTACAATGAGCAGTTCTTC.

The rearrangement uses TRBV4-1 and TRBJ1-1; 8 bases match TRBD1. Trimming at V came to 6 bases and at J to 6 bases, leaving 9 bases not matched to a gene. The length of the CDR3 is 14 residues. Germline V lookup: CDR1 MGHRA, CDR2 YSYEKL. This chain's CDR3 is CASSMTGVLAEAFF. CDR3 sequence (DNA): TGCGCCAGCAGTATGACAGGGGTGTTGGCTGAAGCTTTCTTT.

This chain uses TRBV6-5 with TRBJ1-3; D is unresolved. In germline, CDR1 is MNHEY, CDR2 SVGAGI. V was clipped by 4 bases and J by 2 bases, with 12 bases between them. This CDR3 is 15 amino acids long. CDR3 sequence (DNA): TGTGCCAGCAGTTTGGCCAGCAACACTGGAAACACCATATATTTT. Residues: CASSLASNTGNTIYF.

The chain recombines TRBV6-6 with TRBJ1-2; 7 bases align to TRBD1. CDR1 and CDR2 (germline): MNHNY, SVGAGI (reference sequence). CDR3 size: 12 residues. J gave up 10 bases and V 2 bases, and 4 bases lay outside the gene matches. Here the CDR3 reads CASSYPGQNYTF. CDR3 coding DNA: TGTGCCAGCAGTTACCCGGGACAGAACTACACCTTC.